This T cell receptor (beta chain) was documented in a study of T-cell memory formation after mild COVID-19 (dated by TCRdb to the early 2020s). For the wider study: TCR sequence clusters from the two donors were found to be largely donor specific. The cohort was made up of two young adult volunteers, one female and one male, who were previously healthy. Longitudinal TCRalpha and TCRbeta repertoire sequencing tracked T-cell clones expanding and contracting after mild COVID-19 in two donors. General conclusions and limits of the study: The second-wave clones that peaked on day 37 were not confirmed to be SARS-CoV-2 specific. Contracting CD4+ clones were found mainly in CM and EM memory subsets, while CD8+ clones were enriched in EMRA. Only a couple of mild cases were covered by the study, and larger cohorts that include severe cases with pre-infection samples were considered necessary. Balanced CD4/CD8 phenotypes were observed for clones contracting from day 15 to 85, whereas a bias towards CD4+ was observed for a second wave of clones expanding from day 15 to 37. Some responding clones were found in pre-infection memory, which suggests that pre-existing cross-reactive memory T cells took part in the SARS-CoV-2 response.

Ficoll-Paque density gradient centrifugation was used to isolate PBMCs. This clonotype was observed many times. What antigen it recognizes has not been identified. No per-base quality is available; no much larger clone lies one base away. Per the germline V gene (reference sequence), DFQATT is the CDR1 and SNEGSKA is the CDR2. The cysteine opens and the phenylalanine closes a CDR3 of 11 amino acids. Only the CDR3 DNA stays, 33 bases, in frame from base 1. V lost 6 bases and J lost 5 bases, and the count of bases not matched to a germline gene is 3. The sample was run on an Illumina NovaSeq 6000. TCRalpha and TCRbeta cDNA libraries were built by 5'RACE with constant-segment primers, adding sample barcodes and unique molecular identifiers. RNA was extracted from every sample with Trizol reagent. Amplification of the libraries took two PCR steps, and the second step added a second sample barcode plus Illumina TruSeq adapters. Sequencing of the libraries was done on an Illumina NovaSeq, producing 2 x 150 bp paired-end reads. Under the source paper's analysis protocol: The reads were demultiplexed and collapsed into UMI-guided consensus sequences using migec v1.2.7. Using mixcr v2.1.11, UMI consensuses were aligned to TRA and TRB V and J templates and then assembled into clonotypes. A clonotype was counted as expanded or contracted only when both edgeR and NoisET called the clonotype significant, with the noise models trained on biological replicates. edgeR calls used a false discovery rate-adjusted p below 0.01 and a log2 fold-change threshold of 1. PCA with hierarchical clustering of max-normalized trajectories of the 1000 most abundant clonotypes was used as exploratory dynamics analysis. The CD4 or CD8 phenotype of responding clones was assigned using the separately sequenced CD4+ and CD8+ repertoires. TCRdb reanalyzed the raw reads on its own, using fastp at Q25 for trimming and MiXCR for clone calling, and kept in-frame beta chains. Rows are combined by CDR3 protein, so each entry shows the most common genes and DNA. TCRdb, not the authors, supplied the V and J calls. The sample contains approximately 260,000 distinct CDR3 sequences, around 15% of them found a single time. The ten biggest clones cover around a fifth of the sample.

This clonotype was sampled from a man aged 18-30 years who had mild COVID-19 (a few samples of this study predate the infection). The sample titles of this study are shuffled in the database, so cell type and time point are left out; the donor was told from shared clones. The V and J segments used are TRBV20-1 and TRBJ2-7, with 8 bases aligning to TRBD1. The sequencing input was PBMCs or a T cell subset sorted from them (not recorded which). The encoded CDR3 is CSAQGDDEQYF. The DNA reads TGCAGTGCACAGGGGGATGACGAGCAGTACTTC.